Below are 10 T cell receptor beta chains sequenced from a single sample in a study of a mutant IDH1 vaccine in newly diagnosed glioma (dated by TCRdb to the early 2020s). Library preparation used the immunoSEQ multiplex PCR assay. TCRdb re-hosts the immuneACCESS table, in-frame sequences only. Its copies lack some clones; in the studies checked, an unresolved V gene accounts for under half of them, and the cause for the rest is not known. The sample contains 60,000 or so clones, roughly 81% of them found a single time. Clones ranked in the top ten supply approximately 3.7% of the sample. Read against the paper, the sample's time point label means: week 23, last vaccination. Each vaccine dose, consisting of 300 ug of a 20-mer mutant IDH1 peptide in Montanide, was administered subcutaneously with topical imiquimod. These receptors have no identified antigens. Sequencing was performed on PBMCs, taken from a glioma patient whose treatment included an IDH1 peptide vaccine. The receptors were sampled from a young man with glioma.

The V gene is TRBV9, the J gene TRBJ1-3; D is unclear. V was cut by 3 bases and J by 0 bases, with 7 bases left in between. The germline CDR1 and CDR2 sequences are SGDLS and YYNGEE. This CDR3 is built from 14 residues. CDR3 protein: CASSAEASGNTIYF. CDR3 in DNA: TGTGCCAGCAGCGCAGAGGCCTCTGGAAACACCATATATTTT.

This rearrangement joins TRBV25-1 to TRBJ1-1; D might be TRBD1 (6 bases). CDR1 MGHDK and CDR2 SYGVNS come from the germline V gene. The V end was cut by 8 bases, the J end by 5 bases, with 30 bases between. The CDR3 runs to 18 residues. In DNA form, the CDR3 reads TGTGCCAGCCGCACCAGGCTCCGGGACACCCCCCGGGGAACTGAAGCTTTCTTT. It is translated as CASRTRLRDTPRGTEAFF.

The V and J genes are TRBV7-6 and TRBJ1-1, with D hard to call. V lost 4 bases, J lost 1 base, and 10 bases lay in between. Germline CDR1 reads SGHVS; CDR2 reads FNYEAQ. The CDR3 is 14 amino acids. The CDR3 region has the DNA TGTGCCAGCAGCTCTCCGGGAGAGAACACTGAAGCTTTCTTT. Translation gives CASSSPGENTEAFF.

V gene TRBV6-5 combines with J gene TRBJ1-1, with D perhaps TRBD1 (5 bases). From germline, CDR1 is MNHEY and CDR2 SVGAGI. Between the trimmed V and J ends, which lost 0 bases and 0 bases, there was a span of 8 bases. The CDR3 is 15 amino acids. The CDR3 sequence is CASSYSDKMNTEAFF. CDR3 nucleotide sequence: TGTGCCAGCAGTTACTCGGACAAAATGAACACTGAAGCTTTCTTT.

This chain links TRBV19 with TRBJ2-2, with D perhaps TRBD1 (6 bases). Germline V gives CDR1 LNHDA, CDR2 SQIVND (reference sequence). This CDR3 has 21 residues. V was shortened by 2 bases and J by 0 bases, with 25 bases between the two germline ends. The CDR3 region has the DNA TGTGCCAGTAGTATACCCCCGGTGTCGTCTGGACAGCCCGCGAACACCGGGGAGCTGTTTTTT. Translating it yields CASSIPPVSSGQPANTGELFF.

The chain joins TRBV18 to TRBJ2-2; the match to TRBD1 covers 7 bases. V lost 6 bases to trimming and J lost 4 bases; unmatched junction nucleotides: 14. The CDR3 spans 17 residues. Germline V CDR1 and CDR2: KGHSH, LQKENI. CDR3 DNA sequence: TGTGCCAGCTCGCGCAATATAGGACAGGTCCGCACCGGGGAGCTGTTTTTT. This encodes CASSRNIGQVRTGELFF.

This chain links TRBV19 with TRBJ1-2, with TRBD1 as a possible D gene (6 bases). CDR1 is LNHDA and CDR2 is SQIVND in the germline V gene (reference sequence). The CDR3 has 14 amino acids. V dropped 10 bases and J dropped 4 bases, with 19 bases sitting between them. In DNA, the CDR3 is TGTGCCACCCGACGGGGGCGGTCTGTCTATGGCTACACCTTC. Translation gives CATRRGRSVYGYTF.

The genes are TRBV4-1 and TRBJ2-5, with D perhaps TRBD2 (6 bases). CDR3 length equals 20 residues. Germline assignment: CDR1 MGHRA and CDR2 YSYEKL. Trimming shortened V by 4 bases and J by 3 bases, and 30 bases separated the two germline ends. CDR3: CASSPGPVELGGVNKETQYF. CDR3 bases: TGCGCCAGCAGCCCCGGACCCGTGGAGCTAGGAGGGGTTAACAAAGAGACCCAGTACTTC.

The chain carries TRBV14 and TRBJ2-2; D might be TRBD2 (6 bases). V lost 4 bases, J lost 6 bases, and 12 bases lay in between. The CDR3 has 14 amino acids. Germline CDR1 and CDR2: SGHDN and FVKESK. Here the CDR3 reads CASSPPPGAGELFF. The CDR3 region has the DNA TGTGCCAGCAGCCCCCCACCGGGGGCCGGGGAGCTGTTTTTT.

The V and J genes are TRBV2 and TRBJ2-7; D may be TRBD1 (5 bases). This CDR3 has 12 residues. Germline V gene sequence: CDR1 SNHLY, CDR2 FYNNEI. V dropped 4 bases and J dropped 3 bases, with 7 bases sitting between them. The CDR3 sequence: CASSGQNYEQYF. DNA of the CDR3: TGTGCCAGCAGTGGACAGAACTACGAGCAGTACTTC.